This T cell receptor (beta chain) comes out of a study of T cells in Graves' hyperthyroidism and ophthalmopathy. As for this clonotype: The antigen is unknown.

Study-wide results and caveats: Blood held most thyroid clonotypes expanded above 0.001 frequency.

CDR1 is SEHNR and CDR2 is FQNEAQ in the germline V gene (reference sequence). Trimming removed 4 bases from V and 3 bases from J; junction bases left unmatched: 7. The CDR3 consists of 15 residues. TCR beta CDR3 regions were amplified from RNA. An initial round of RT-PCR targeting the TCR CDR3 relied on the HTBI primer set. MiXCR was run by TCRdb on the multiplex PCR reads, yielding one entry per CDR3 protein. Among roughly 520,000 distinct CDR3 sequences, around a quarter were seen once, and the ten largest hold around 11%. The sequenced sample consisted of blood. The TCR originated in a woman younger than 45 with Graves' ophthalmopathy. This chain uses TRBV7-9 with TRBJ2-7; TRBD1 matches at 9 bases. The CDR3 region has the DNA TGTGCCAGCAGCTCCGAGGACAGGGGAGGCTACGAGCAGTACTTC. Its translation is CASSSEDRGGYEQYF.